Listed below are T cell receptor beta chains from one sample, sequenced in a study of T cell responses to AZD1222 COVID-19 vaccine. Using immunoSEQ multiplex PCR, the repertoire was profiled, and TCRdb retains in-frame clones only, with some absent. The top ten clones hold roughly a quarter of a sample with around 120,000 clones, 85% to 90% of them seen once. This material consisted of peripheral blood, taken on day 0 of AZD1222 vaccination. All receptors come from an adult in good health. Both conserved end residues are part of each CDR3. The D gene is left open where the match is weak. Size is omitted from some rows. Given values are once, few, many or a class for expanded clones.

D gene | clone size | J gene | V gene | CDR3 protein | CDR3 DNA
TRBD1 | - | TRBJ1-4 | TRBV27 | CASSLDRGFATNEKLFF | TGTGCCAGCAGTTTGGACAGGGGGTTCGCAACTAATGAAAAACTGTTTTTT
TRBD1 | - | TRBJ1-2 | TRBV25-1 | CASSEATGAPYGYTF | TGTGCCAGCAGTGAAGCAACAGGGGCCCCCTATGGCTACACCTTC
TRBD2 | - | TRBJ2-1 | TRBV2 | CASPKSGGSEQFF | TGTGCCAGCCCCAAATCGGGCGGGAGTGAGCAGTTCTTC
- | - | TRBJ1-5 | TRBV19 | CASSVPRGNQPQHF | TGTGCCAGTAGTGTCCCCCGGGGCAATCAGCCCCAGCATTTT
- | - | TRBJ2-1 | TRBV5-1 | CASSLTGYNEQFF | TGCGCCAGCAGCTTGACAGGGTACAATGAGCAGTTCTTC
TRBD1 | - | TRBJ2-6 | TRBV6-5 | CASSYGTGAGANVLTF | TGTGCCAGCAGTTACGGGACAGGGGCTGGGGCCAACGTCCTGACTTTC
TRBD2 | - | TRBJ2-3 | TRBV5-6 | CASSLAGVGTDTQYF | TGTGCCAGCAGCTTAGCGGGAGTCGGCACAGATACGCAGTATTTT
- | few | TRBJ2-2 | TRBV21-1 | CASSPGPYTGELFF | TGTGCCAGCAGCCCCGGGCCCTACACCGGGGAGCTGTTTTTT
- | - | TRBJ1-2 | TRBV25-1 | CASSDETGGAPYGYTF | TGTGCCAGCAGTGACGAGACGGGAGGGGCCCCTTATGGCTACACCTTC
TRBD2 | - | TRBJ2-2 | TRBV3-1/TRBV3-2 | CASSQVASGRRSTGELFF | TGTGCCAGCAGCCAAGTGGCTAGCGGGAGAAGGTCGACCGGGGAGCTGTTTTTT
- | - | TRBJ2-6 | TRBV6-2/TRBV6-3 | CASSYLQGGGANVLTF | TGTGCCAGCAGTTACCTACAGGGAGGAGGGGCCAACGTCCTGACTTTC
- | - | TRBJ1-3 | TRBV6-2/TRBV6-3 | CASSYSNGNTIYF | TGTGCCAGCAGTTACTCGAATGGAAACACCATATATTTT
- | - | TRBJ1-6 | TRBV3-1/TRBV3-2 | CASSQDHLAYNSPLHF | TGTGCCAGCAGCCAAGATCACCTAGCCTATAATTCACCCCTCCACTTT
- | - | TRBJ1-5 | TRBV27 | CASAGGWNQPQHF | TGTGCCAGCGCGGGGGGGTGGAATCAGCCCCAGCATTTT
TRBD2 | - | TRBJ2-5 | TRBV6-6 | CASTAGGETQYF | TGTGCCAGCACTGCGGGGGGAGAGACCCAGTACTTC
TRBD1 | - | TRBJ1-2 | TRBV4-1 | CASSQERQGYGYTF | TGCGCCAGCAGCCAAGAGCGACAGGGTTATGGCTACACCTTC
- | - | TRBJ1-5 | TRBV9 | CASSVTGTLNQPQHF | TGTGCCAGCAGCGTTACCGGGACACTCAATCAGCCCCAGCATTTT
- | once | TRBJ2-5 | TRBV3-1/TRBV3-2 | CASSPPEETQYF | TGTGCCAGCAGCCCCCCAGAAGAGACCCAGTACTTC
- | - | TRBJ2-3 | TRBV4-2 | CASSQGTLSTDTQYF | TGTGCCAGCAGCCAAGGGACGCTTAGCACAGATACGCAGTATTTT
- | - | TRBJ1-1 | TRBV18 | CASSPGQEANTEAFF | TGTGCCAGCTCACCCGGCCAGGAGGCGAACACTGAAGCTTTCTTT
- | few | TRBJ1-6 | TRBV3-1/TRBV3-2 | CASRIRQGSSPLHF | TGTGCCAGCAGAATACGCCAGGGGTCTTCACCCCTCCACTTT
TRBD2 | few | TRBJ2-7 | TRBV4-2 | CASSPGGAGLYEQYF | TGTGCCAGCAGCCCCGGGGGAGCGGGACTTTACGAGCAGTACTTC
- | - | TRBJ2-7 | TRBV5-1 | CASSWSRDAASSYEQYF | TGCGCCAGCAGCTGGAGTAGGGACGCCGCTTCCTCCTACGAGCAGTACTTC
- | - | TRBJ2-5 | TRBV18 | CASSPGGPEETQYF | TGTGCCAGCTCACCAGGTGGCCCGGAAGAGACCCAGTACTTC
- | - | TRBJ2-7 | TRBV27 | CASSSQGSLIYEQYF | TGTGCCAGCAGTTCCCAGGGTTCCCTTATCTACGAGCAGTACTTC
- | - | TRBJ1-4 | TRBV5-1 | CASSLAATSNEKLFF | TGCGCCAGCAGCTTGGCGGCAACAAGTAATGAAAAACTGTTTTTT
- | once | TRBJ1-6 | TRBV7-8 | CASRTGKTYNSPLHF | TGTGCCAGCCGCACAGGGAAGACCTATAATTCACCCCTCCACTTT
TRBD1 | - | TRBJ2-7 | TRBV3-1/TRBV3-2 | CASSQEGTGGEQYF | TGTGCCAGCAGCCAAGAGGGGACAGGTGGGGAGCAGTACTTC
- | once | TRBJ2-5 | TRBV5-1 | CASSLAGYSQETQYF | TGCGCCAGCAGCTTGGCGGGGTATTCTCAAGAGACCCAGTACTTC
- | - | TRBJ2-7 | TRBV6-6 | CASSLQSYEQYF | TGTGCCAGCAGTCTACAAAGCTACGAGCAGTACTTC
TRBD2 | - | TRBJ2-4 | TRBV27 | CASSSGVAGGLNIQYF | TGTGCCAGCAGTTCCGGTGTGGCGGGGGGCTTAAACATTCAGTACTTC
- | - | TRBJ1-4 | TRBV30 | CAWSVTGPANEKLFF | TGTGCCTGGAGCGTTACCGGGCCAGCTAATGAAAAACTGTTTTTT
- | - | TRBJ1-5 | TRBV6-5 | CASRVSGGNQPQHF | TGTGCCAGCCGGGTGAGCGGCGGCAATCAGCCCCAGCATTTT
TRBD2 | - | TRBJ2-1 | TRBV18 | CASSPPGLAGGEQFF | TGTGCCAGCTCACCACCGGGGCTAGCGGGGGGTGAGCAGTTCTTC
- | - | TRBJ1-1 | TRBV5-1 | CASSLGSIQSPEAFF | TGCGCCAGCAGCTTGGGTTCGATCCAATCCCCTGAAGCTTTCTTT
TRBD2 | once | TRBJ2-3 | TRBV3-1/TRBV3-2 | CASSPNAGGPDTQYF | TGTGCCAGCAGCCCCAACGCGGGAGGGCCAGATACGCAGTATTTT
- | once | TRBJ1-5 | TRBV7-9 | CASSFINQPQHF | TGTGCCAGCAGCTTCATAAATCAGCCCCAGCATTTT
- | - | TRBJ1-1 | TRBV14 | CASSAFRGAEAFF | TGTGCCAGCAGCGCCTTTAGGGGCGCCGAAGCTTTCTTT
- | - | TRBJ1-2 | TRBV3-1/TRBV3-2 | CASSQAAGGYTF | TGTGCCAGCAGCCAAGCGGCGGGGGGCTACACCTTC
- | - | TRBJ1-5 | TRBV7-2 | CASSSSDSNQPQHF | TGTGCCAGCAGCTCTTCGGACAGCAATCAGCCCCAGCATTTT
- | - | TRBJ2-2 | TRBV9 | CASSPDSNTGELFF | TGTGCCAGCAGCCCAGACTCGAACACCGGGGAGCTGTTTTTT
- | few | TRBJ2-5 | TRBV10-3 | CAISDRGKETQYF | TGTGCCATCAGTGACAGGGGAAAAGAGACCCAGTACTTC
TRBD2 | - | TRBJ2-7 | TRBV5-8 | CASSLRTSVYEQYF | TGTGCCAGCAGCTTGAGGACTAGCGTCTACGAGCAGTACTTC
TRBD1 | - | TRBJ1-2 | TRBV19 | CASSTGQGVLGNYGYTF | TGTGCCAGTAGTACGGGACAGGGGGTTTTGGGTAACTATGGCTACACCTTC
TRBD2 | - | TRBJ2-1 | TRBV19 | CASTLAPGEQFF | TGTGCCAGTACACTAGCGCCAGGGGAGCAGTTCTTC
- | - | TRBJ1-4 | TRBV7-9 | CASSLLRGTNEKLFF | TGTGCCAGCAGCCTGCTGAGGGGGACTAATGAAAAACTGTTTTTT
- | - | TRBJ1-3 | TRBV7-2 | CASSLGVTGNTIYF | TGTGCCAGCAGCTTAGGGGTTACTGGAAACACCATATATTTT
TRBD1 | - | TRBJ1-2 | TRBV7-2 | CASSSQTGNYGYTF | TGTGCCAGCAGCTCACAGACAGGGAACTATGGCTACACCTTC
- | - | TRBJ1-6 | TRBV6-1 | CASSEAPGTVNSPLHF | TGTGCCAGCAGTGAAGCGCCCGGGACGGTTAATTCACCCCTCCACTTT
- | once | TRBJ2-6 | TRBV5-1 | CASSLGSTSGANVLTF | TGCGCCAGCAGCTTAGGCAGTACCTCTGGGGCCAACGTCCTGACTTTC
TRBD1 | - | TRBJ2-3 | TRBV5-8 | CASSLGAEGTGGSDTQYF | TGTGCCAGCAGCTTGGGCGCTGAGGGGACAGGAGGTTCAGATACGCAGTATTTT
- | - | TRBJ1-1 | TRBV12-3/TRBV12-4 | CASSLSTSTEAFF | TGTGCCAGCAGTTTGTCGACTAGCACTGAAGCTTTCTTT
- | - | TRBJ1-2 | TRBV7-9 | CASSLEAGKGSYTF | TGTGCCAGCAGCTTAGAAGCAGGGAAGGGGAGCTACACCTTC
TRBD1 | - | TRBJ1-6 | TRBV7-2 | CASSLNPGQRNSPLHF | TGTGCCAGCAGCTTGAACCCGGGACAGAGAAATTCACCCCTCCACTTT
TRBD1 | - | TRBJ2-2 | TRBV5-1 | CASSTTDRANTGELFF | TGCGCCAGCAGCACCACGGACAGGGCGAACACCGGGGAGCTGTTTTTT
TRBD2 | - | TRBJ2-1 | TRBV6-6 | CASSYGTSGITGEQFF | TGTGCCAGCAGTTACGGGACTAGCGGGATCACTGGGGAGCAGTTCTTC
- | - | TRBJ2-7 | TRBV5-5 | CASSLRAEGVEQYF | TGTGCCAGCAGCCTCCGCGCCGAAGGGGTCGAGCAGTACTTC
- | - | TRBJ2-1 | TRBV11-2 | CASSLVEWGIEQFF | TGTGCCAGCAGCTTAGTGGAGTGGGGGATTGAGCAGTTCTTC
TRBD1 | - | TRBJ1-2 | TRBV6-5 | CASSYSGQGIYGYTF | TGTGCCAGCAGTTACTCGGGACAGGGTATCTATGGCTACACCTTC